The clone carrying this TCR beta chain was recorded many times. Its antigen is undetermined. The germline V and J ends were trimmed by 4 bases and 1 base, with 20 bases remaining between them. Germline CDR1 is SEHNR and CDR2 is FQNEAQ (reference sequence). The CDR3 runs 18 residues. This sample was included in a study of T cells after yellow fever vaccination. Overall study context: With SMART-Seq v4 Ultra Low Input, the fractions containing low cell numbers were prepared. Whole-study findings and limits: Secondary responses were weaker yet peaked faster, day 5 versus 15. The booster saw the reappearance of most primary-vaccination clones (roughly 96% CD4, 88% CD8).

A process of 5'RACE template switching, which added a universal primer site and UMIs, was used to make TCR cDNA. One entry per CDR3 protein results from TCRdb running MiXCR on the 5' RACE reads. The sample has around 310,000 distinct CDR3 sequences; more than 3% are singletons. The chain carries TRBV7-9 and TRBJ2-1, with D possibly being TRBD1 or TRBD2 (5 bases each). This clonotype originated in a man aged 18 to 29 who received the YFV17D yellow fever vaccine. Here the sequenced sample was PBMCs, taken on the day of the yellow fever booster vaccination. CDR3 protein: CASSSTTGDARSYNEQFF. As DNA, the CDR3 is TGTGCCAGCAGCTCTACTACCGGGGACGCTCGGTCCTACAATGAGCAGTTCTTC.